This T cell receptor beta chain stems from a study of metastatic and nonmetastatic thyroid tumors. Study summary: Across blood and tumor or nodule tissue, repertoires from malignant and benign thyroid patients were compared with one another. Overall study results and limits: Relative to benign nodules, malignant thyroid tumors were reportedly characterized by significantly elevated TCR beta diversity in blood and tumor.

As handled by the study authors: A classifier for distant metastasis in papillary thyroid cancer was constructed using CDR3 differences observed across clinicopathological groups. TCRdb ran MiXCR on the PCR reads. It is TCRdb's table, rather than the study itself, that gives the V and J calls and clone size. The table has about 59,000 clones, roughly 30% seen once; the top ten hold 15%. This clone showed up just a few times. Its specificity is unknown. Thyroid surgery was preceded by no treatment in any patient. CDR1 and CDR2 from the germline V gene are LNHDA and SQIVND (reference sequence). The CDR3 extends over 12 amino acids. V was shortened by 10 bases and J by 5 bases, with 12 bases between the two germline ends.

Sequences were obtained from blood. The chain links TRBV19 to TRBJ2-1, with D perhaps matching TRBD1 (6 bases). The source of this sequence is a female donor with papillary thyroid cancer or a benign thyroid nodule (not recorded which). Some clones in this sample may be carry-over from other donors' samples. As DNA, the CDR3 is TGTGCCACCTTTAACAGGGACAATGAGCAGTTCTTC. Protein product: CATFNRDNEQFF.